Listed below are T cell receptor beta chains from one sample, sequenced in a study of blood T cell repertoires in COVID-19. Sequenced by immunoSEQ multiplex PCR; TCRdb stores in-frame clones only, minus some. The table has 60,000 to 85,000 clones, 70% to 90% seen once. The specimen was peripheral blood. The receptors derive from a woman older than 75 with active or convalescent COVID-19. The CDR3 runs from the conserved cysteine through the conserved F or W. D genes are given only for firm matches. Size is stated for part of the rows, as once, few or many counts, or as a class when the clone is expanded.

v_gene: TRBV6-6; d_gene: -; j_gene: TRBJ1-4; abundance: -; CDR3aa: CASSYGGATNEKLFF; CDR3nt: TGTGCCAGCAGTTACGGGGGGGCAACTAATGAAAAACTGTTTTTT
v_gene: TRBV11-3; d_gene: TRBD1; j_gene: TRBJ1-1; abundance: few; CDR3aa: CASSLLDRGQTEAFF; CDR3nt: TGTGCCAGCAGCTTATTAGACAGGGGGCAAACTGAAGCTTTCTTT
v_gene: TRBV27; d_gene: -; j_gene: TRBJ2-5; abundance: -; CDR3aa: CASSLGGGLQETQYF; CDR3nt: TGTGCCAGCAGTTTAGGGGGGGGCCTCCAAGAGACCCAGTACTTC
v_gene: TRBV5-6; d_gene: -; j_gene: TRBJ2-7; abundance: -; CDR3aa: CASSSDRPSSYEQYF; CDR3nt: TGTGCCAGCAGTTCCGACAGGCCTAGCTCCTACGAGCAGTACTTC
v_gene: TRBV15; d_gene: -; j_gene: TRBJ2-4; abundance: -; CDR3aa: CATSRDRGEAKNIQYF; CDR3nt: TGTGCCACCAGCAGAGATCGGGGAGAGGCCAAAAACATTCAGTACTTC
v_gene: TRBV19; d_gene: TRBD2; j_gene: TRBJ2-1; abundance: -; CDR3aa: CASSVGWTSGRINEQFF; CDR3nt: TGTGCCAGTAGTGTAGGATGGACTAGCGGGAGGATAAATGAGCAGTTCTTC
v_gene: TRBV9; d_gene: -; j_gene: TRBJ2-1; abundance: -; CDR3aa: CASSVIGNEQFF; CDR3nt: TGTGCCAGCAGCGTAATCGGGAATGAGCAGTTCTTC
v_gene: TRBV18; d_gene: TRBD1; j_gene: TRBJ1-2; abundance: few; CDR3aa: CASSPADRVNGYTF; CDR3nt: TGTGCCAGCTCACCAGCGGACAGGGTAAACGGCTACACCTTC
v_gene: TRBV5-1; d_gene: TRBD1; j_gene: TRBJ1-2; abundance: -; CDR3aa: CASSELGQGAFGYTF; CDR3nt: TGCGCCAGCAGCGAGCTAGGACAGGGGGCTTTTGGCTACACCTTC
v_gene: TRBV7-9; d_gene: TRBD1; j_gene: TRBJ1-2; abundance: -; CDR3aa: CASSLTGAKDGYTF; CDR3nt: TGTGCCAGCAGCTTAACAGGGGCTAAGGATGGCTACACCTTC
v_gene: TRBV7-6; d_gene: -; j_gene: TRBJ2-7; abundance: -; CDR3aa: CASSLRGKAEQYF; CDR3nt: TGTGCCAGCAGCTTGAGGGGGAAAGCGGAGCAGTACTTC
v_gene: TRBV20-1; d_gene: -; j_gene: TRBJ1-4; abundance: -; CDR3aa: CSASRGGEKLFF; CDR3nt: TGCAGTGCTAGTAGGGGAGGTGAAAAACTGTTTTTT
v_gene: TRBV6-6; d_gene: -; j_gene: TRBJ2-2; abundance: once; CDR3aa: CASSTLGGNTGELFF; CDR3nt: TGTGCCAGCAGCACACTAGGGGGAAACACCGGGGAGCTGTTTTTT
v_gene: TRBV2; d_gene: TRBD1; j_gene: TRBJ1-2; abundance: -; CDR3aa: CASSPGTGNYGYTF; CDR3nt: TGTGCCAGCAGCCCTGGGACAGGGAACTATGGCTACACCTTC
v_gene: TRBV10-2; d_gene: -; j_gene: TRBJ2-3; abundance: -; CDR3aa: CASSLLRGPTPDTQYF; CDR3nt: TGCGCCAGCAGTCTCTTGCGGGGACCCACCCCAGATACGCAGTATTTT
v_gene: TRBV6-5; d_gene: -; j_gene: TRBJ2-2; abundance: -; CDR3aa: CASSSQTAGGELFF; CDR3nt: TGTGCCAGCAGTTCACAGACGGCTGGGGGGGAGCTGTTTTTT
v_gene: TRBV15; d_gene: TRBD1; j_gene: TRBJ1-1; abundance: -; CDR3aa: CATSRDSRGRGANTEAFF; CDR3nt: TGTGCCACCAGCAGAGATTCTAGGGGGCGCGGAGCGAACACTGAAGCTTTCTTT
v_gene: TRBV7-9; d_gene: TRBD1; j_gene: TRBJ2-2; abundance: -; CDR3aa: CASSLRTGGTGELFF; CDR3nt: TGTGCCAGCAGCCTAAGGACAGGGGGAACCGGGGAGCTGTTTTTT
v_gene: TRBV4-3; d_gene: -; j_gene: TRBJ1-3; abundance: -; CDR3aa: CASSQRPSGVDGNTIYF; CDR3nt: TGCGCCAGCAGCCAGCGTCCCTCAGGGGTGGACGGAAACACCATATATTTT
v_gene: TRBV19; d_gene: TRBD1; j_gene: TRBJ1-1; abundance: -; CDR3aa: CASSKARGREITEAFF; CDR3nt: TGTGCCAGTAGCAAAGCCAGGGGGCGGGAAATCACTGAAGCTTTCTTT
v_gene: TRBV7-9; d_gene: -; j_gene: TRBJ1-5; abundance: -; CDR3aa: CASSPDGDQPQHF; CDR3nt: TGTGCCAGCAGCCCGGACGGGGATCAGCCCCAGCATTTT
v_gene: TRBV4-2; d_gene: -; j_gene: TRBJ1-2; abundance: -; CDR3aa: CASSPEGGLSYGYTF; CDR3nt: TGTGCCAGCAGCCCTGAGGGAGGGCTAAGCTATGGCTACACCTTC
v_gene: TRBV19; d_gene: TRBD1; j_gene: TRBJ2-7; abundance: -; CDR3aa: CASTNPGQTTYEQYF; CDR3nt: TGTGCCAGTACCAATCCGGGACAGACAACCTACGAGCAGTACTTC
v_gene: TRBV11-2; d_gene: TRBD2; j_gene: TRBJ2-7; abundance: -; CDR3aa: CASSLDPGRGYEQYF; CDR3nt: TGTGCCAGCAGCTTAGATCCGGGGAGGGGTTACGAGCAGTACTTC
v_gene: TRBV10-3; d_gene: -; j_gene: TRBJ1-5; abundance: -; CDR3aa: CAISESREGQPQHF; CDR3nt: TGTGCCATCAGTGAGTCCAGGGAAGGGCAGCCCCAGCATTTT
v_gene: TRBV5-5; d_gene: TRBD1; j_gene: TRBJ1-3; abundance: -; CDR3aa: CASSSVPGQVASPIYF; CDR3nt: TGTGCCAGCAGCTCAGTCCCGGGACAGGTCGCGAGCCCCATATATTTT
v_gene: TRBV20-1; d_gene: TRBD1; j_gene: TRBJ1-6; abundance: -; CDR3aa: CSASGGQASNSPLHF; CDR3nt: TGCAGTGCTAGTGGGGGACAGGCGAGTAATTCACCCCTCCACTTT
v_gene: TRBV4-3; d_gene: -; j_gene: TRBJ1-4; abundance: -; CDR3aa: CASSQDPGPWEKLFF; CDR3nt: TGCGCCAGCAGCCAAGATCCAGGGCCTTGGGAAAAACTGTTTTTT
v_gene: TRBV27; d_gene: TRBD1; j_gene: TRBJ1-4; abundance: -; CDR3aa: CASSRRDRGATNEKLFF; CDR3nt: TGTGCCAGCAGCCGCCGGGACAGGGGAGCAACTAATGAAAAACTGTTTTTT
v_gene: TRBV10-1; d_gene: -; j_gene: TRBJ2-1; abundance: -; CDR3aa: CASSEPPTGYNEQFF; CDR3nt: TGCGCCAGCAGTGAGCCCCCTACAGGTTACAATGAGCAGTTCTTC
v_gene: TRBV10-3; d_gene: TRBD1; j_gene: TRBJ1-4; abundance: -; CDR3aa: CAIRQGENEKLFF; CDR3nt: TGTGCCATCAGGCAGGGGGAAAATGAAAAACTGTTTTTT
v_gene: TRBV5-1; d_gene: -; j_gene: TRBJ1-1; abundance: -; CDR3aa: CASSFGQGGATEAFF; CDR3nt: TGCGCCAGCAGCTTCGGGCAGGGCGGTGCCACTGAAGCTTTCTTT
v_gene: TRBV14; d_gene: -; j_gene: TRBJ1-1; abundance: -; CDR3aa: CASSQDWWRGGLNTEAFF; CDR3nt: TGTGCCAGCAGCCAAGATTGGTGGAGGGGAGGGTTGAACACTGAAGCTTTCTTT
v_gene: TRBV7-8; d_gene: TRBD1; j_gene: TRBJ2-7; abundance: once; CDR3aa: CASSRDRAYEQYF; CDR3nt: TGTGCCAGCAGCCGAGACAGGGCCTACGAGCAGTACTTC
v_gene: TRBV7-2; d_gene: TRBD2; j_gene: TRBJ2-1; abundance: -; CDR3aa: CASSLQRGRNEQFF; CDR3nt: TGTGCCAGCAGCTTGCAGCGGGGGAGGAATGAGCAGTTCTTC
v_gene: TRBV6-5; d_gene: TRBD1; j_gene: TRBJ1-5; abundance: -; CDR3aa: CASINQGQFGQPQHF; CDR3nt: TGTGCCAGCATCAACCAGGGACAGTTCGGACAGCCCCAGCATTTT
v_gene: TRBV2; d_gene: TRBD2; j_gene: TRBJ2-2; abundance: -; CDR3aa: CASSGLAGNTGELFF; CDR3nt: TGTGCCAGCAGCGGACTAGCGGGGAACACCGGGGAGCTGTTTTTT
v_gene: TRBV5-6; d_gene: TRBD1; j_gene: TRBJ1-2; abundance: few; CDR3aa: CASSFGQGANGYTF; CDR3nt: TGTGCCAGCAGCTTTGGACAGGGGGCGAATGGCTACACCTTC